The rows below give T cell receptor beta chains drawn from one sample of a study of blood T cell repertoires in COVID-19. Method: immunoSEQ multiplex PCR; TCRdb's copy keeps in-frame clones and lacks some. The table records some 120,000 clones, almost 90% of them present only once. The sequenced sample was peripheral blood. The receptors here all came from a woman between 50 and 59 years old with active or convalescent COVID-19. Both conserved end residues are part of each CDR3. The D gene is left open where the match is weak. Clone sizes are given selectively: once, few, many, or a class where the clone is expanded.

size	V	J	D	DNA	CDR3
.	TRBV4-1	TRBJ1-1	TRBD1	TGCGCCAGCAGCCAAGATCTCGGACAGGGCTCAAGAAAAGGTAGAAAAGCTTTCTTT	CASSQDLGQGSRKGRKAFF
few	TRBV19	TRBJ2-3	.	TGTGCCAGTAGTATAACGGGGACAGATACGCAGTATTTT	CASSITGTDTQYF
.	TRBV5-8	TRBJ2-7	TRBD1	TGTGCCAGCAGGGCCCACGGGACAGCTTCTTCCTACGAGCAGTACTTC	CASRAHGTASSYEQYF
.	TRBV19	TRBJ1-1	TRBD1	TGTGCCAGTAGGATTCAGACAGGGGCGCTCACTGAAGCTTTCTTT	CASRIQTGALTEAFF
.	TRBV28	TRBJ1-4	.	TGTGCCAGCAGTTTAAGTCGGCAGGGAGGGGAGAAACTGTTTTTT	CASSLSRQGGEKLFF
.	TRBV14	TRBJ2-4	.	TGTGCCAGCAGCCAGGGGGCGAGAAAAAACATTCAGTACTTC	CASSQGARKNIQYF
.	TRBV9	TRBJ1-5	TRBD1	TGTGCCAGCAGCGCAGGGACAGGGAGTAGCAATCAGCCCCAGCATTTT	CASSAGTGSSNQPQHF
.	TRBV7-2	TRBJ1-6	.	TGTGCCAGCAGACCACGGGACTTGAGTTATTCACCCCTCCACTTT	CASRPRDLSYSPLHF
few	TRBV7-8	TRBJ1-3	.	TGTGCCAGCAGACCCGGGGTGGCAGGGGAAGGAAACACCATATATTTT	CASRPGVAGEGNTIYF
.	TRBV18	TRBJ2-1	TRBD2	TGTGCCAGCTCACCAGCGGGAGGAGTCTACAATGAGCAGTTCTTC	CASSPAGGVYNEQFF
.	TRBV4-3	TRBJ2-7	TRBD2	TGCGCCAGCAGCCAAGACCGCCAAGGGCTAGCGGCCTACGAGCAGTACTTC	CASSQDRQGLAAYEQYF
once	TRBV4-3	TRBJ2-3	TRBD2	TGCGCCAGCAGCCAAGGAAACGGGAGGGCAGATACGCAGTATTTT	CASSQGNGRADTQYF
.	TRBV5-1	TRBJ2-1	.	TGCGCCAGCAGCTTGATTTTCCGGGAAGGCGCCAATGAGCAGTTCTTC	CASSLIFREGANEQFF
once	TRBV10-3	TRBJ2-1	TRBD2	TGTGCCATCTCAAGCGGGAGTAATGAGCAGTTCTTC	CAISSGSNEQFF
.	TRBV19	TRBJ2-2	.	TGTGCCAGTAGGTCAACAGGGTTCACCGGGGAGCTGTTTTTT	CASRSTGFTGELFF
.	TRBV28	TRBJ1-3	.	TGTGCCACCTGGAGGGCTGGAAACACCATATATTTT	CATWRAGNTIYF
once	TRBV30	TRBJ1-5	.	TGTGCCTCGACCAGGGGTAATCAGCCCCAGCATTTT	CASTRGNQPQHF
.	TRBV7-9	TRBJ1-1	.	TGTGCCAGCAGCTTAGATGGGCCTGAAGCTTTCTTT	CASSLDGPEAFF
once	TRBV10-3	TRBJ2-3	TRBD1	TGTGCCATCAATGATAGGGGGCCCGACACAGATACGCAGTATTTT	CAINDRGPDTDTQYF
once	TRBV7-9	TRBJ1-5	.	TGTGCCAGCAGCTTCCAAGGAGAGGGCCAGCCCCAGCATTTT	CASSFQGEGQPQHF
.	TRBV25-1	TRBJ2-1	.	TGTGCCAGCAGCGATATCCCGGACAGCCACAATGAGCAGTTCTTC	CASSDIPDSHNEQFF
.	TRBV7-9	TRBJ1-3	.	TGTGCCTATGTGGAGGGGCAGGCTGGAAACACCATATATTTT	CAYVEGQAGNTIYF
.	TRBV4-2	TRBJ2-1	TRBD2	TGTGCCAGCAGCCTCGACCCCGGGACTAGCTTCCTTTATGAGCAGTTCTTC	CASSLDPGTSFLYEQFF
.	TRBV7-9	TRBJ1-5	TRBD1	TGTGCCAGCAGCTTGACAGGGGAGCAGCCCCAGCATTTT	CASSLTGEQPQHF
once	TRBV3-1/TRBV3-2	TRBJ2-1	.	TGTGCCAGCAGCCTTCGGTACAATGAGCAGTTCTTC	CASSLRYNEQFF
.	TRBV30	TRBJ1-6	.	TGTGCCTGGAGGCAGACGGGAAACCTCTATAATTCACCCCTCCACTTT	CAWRQTGNLYNSPLHF
.	TRBV18	TRBJ2-1	TRBD2	TGTGCCAGCTCCTCCGGGACTAGCGGATACAATGAGCAGTTCTTC	CASSSGTSGYNEQFF
.	TRBV2	TRBJ1-5	TRBD1	TGTGCCAGTAAGCTACAGGGGGCGATTTCCCAGCCCCAGCATTTT	CASKLQGAISQPQHF
.	TRBV6-1	TRBJ1-5	.	TGTGCCAGCAGTGAAAGGGGGAGGGGACGCGATCAGCCCCAGCATTTT	CASSERGRGRDQPQHF
.	TRBV28	TRBJ2-2	TRBD2	TGTGCCAGCAGTTTGCCTAGCGGGAGATTTGAGCTGTTTTTT	CASSLPSGRFELFF
once	TRBV25-1	TRBJ2-2	.	TGTGCCAGCAGTGATATGAGTTTGACCGGGGAGCTGTTTTTT	CASSDMSLTGELFF
.	TRBV2	TRBJ2-7	TRBD2	TGTGCCAGCAGTGCTATAGCGGGGGCAAACGAGCAGTACTTC	CASSAIAGANEQYF
few	TRBV5-6	TRBJ1-5	.	TGTGCCAGCAGCTCTGGACTGGCTAATCAGCCCCAGCATTTT	CASSSGLANQPQHF
.	TRBV2	TRBJ2-5	.	TGTGCCAGCAGTGAATCGACTTTGGAGACCCAGTACTTC	CASSESTLETQYF
.	TRBV30	TRBJ1-3	.	TGTGCCTGGAGTGTGGGCGGAAACACCATATATTTT	CAWSVGGNTIYF
.	TRBV5-4	TRBJ2-7	.	TGTGCCAGCAGCTTGGACAGTTCCGAGCAGTACTTC	CASSLDSSEQYF